The 12 T cell receptor beta chains listed next were all sequenced from one sample in a study of blood T cell repertoires in COVID-19 (dated by TCRdb to the early 2020s). Library preparation employed the immunoSEQ multiplex PCR assay. In its TCRdb copy, this immuneACCESS table keeps in-frame sequences only and misses some clones. Where compared with another copy, unresolved V genes explain less than half of these, and the others have no known cause. The sample contains some 20,000 clones, under 95% of them found a single time. Of the sample, approximately 4% falls within the top ten clones. The sequencing sample was made of peripheral blood. These receptors came from a human donor in a cohort sampled during active COVID-19.

The V call is TRBV5-6, the J call TRBJ2-7, with D tentatively TRBD2 (6 bases). Trimming took off 0 bases at V and 4 bases at J, with 20 bases between the two ends. Germline loops: CDR1 SGHDT, CDR2 YYEEEE. CDR3 length equals 17 residues. The CDR3 bases are TGTGCCAGCAGCTTGGCGGGGGATAGACCCATCCGTTACGAGCAGTACTTC. Translation: CASSLAGDRPIRYEQYF.

This clone has only one observation. The gene calls are TRBV4-1 and TRBJ2-1; no reliable D call. The V and J ends lost 0 bases and 2 bases respectively, with 8 bases between them. CDR1 and CDR2 from the germline V gene are MGHRA and YSYEKL. The CDR3 runs 15 residues. CDR3 DNA: TGCGCCAGCAGCCAAGATCTACCTACCTACAATGAGCAGTTCTTC. This gives the protein CASSQDLPTYNEQFF.

This chain uses TRBV5-1 with TRBJ2-1; TRBD1 matches 7 bases. Trimming took 3 bases from V and 3 from J; bases not matched to a gene: 9. The germline V gene has CDR1 SGHRS and CDR2 YFSETQ. This CDR3 contains 16 residues. The CDR3 reads CASSYSRDSLYNEQFF. As DNA, the CDR3 is TGCGCCAGCAGCTATTCCCGGGACAGCCTCTACAATGAGCAGTTCTTC. Complete variable domain (other parts from reference TRBV5-1 and TRBJ2-1): KAGVTQTPRYLIKTRGQQVTLSCSPISGHRSVSWYQQTPGQGLQFLFEYFSETQRNKGNFPGRFSGRQFSNSRSEMNVSTLELGDSALYLCASSYSRDSLYNEQFFGPGTRLTVL.

In this sample, this clone turned up once. V gene TRBV14 combines with J gene TRBJ2-6; 7 bases align to TRBD1. The germline CDR1 and CDR2 sequences are SGHDN and FVKESK. The CDR3 spans 18 residues. The ends lost 0 bases at V and 0 bases at J; junction bases unmatched: 5. The CDR3 DNA is TGTGCCAGCAGCCAAGATGTCAGGGGGAGCTCTGGGGCCAACGTCCTGACTTTC. Translated, it gives CASSQDVRGSSGANVLTF.

This chain joins TRBV5-1 and TRBJ1-1, with 8 bases aligning to TRBD1. The V segment lost 0 bases and the J segment 1 base; nucleotides outside the gene matches: 2. The CDR3 is 15 amino acids. Germline values: CDR1 SGHRS, CDR2 YFSETQ. The CDR3 here is CASSLDGQGNTEAFF. As DNA, the CDR3 is TGCGCCAGCAGCTTGGACGGACAGGGGAACACTGAAGCTTTCTTT.

The rearrangement joins TRBV28 to TRBJ2-1; tentatively, D is TRBD2 (5 bases). Germline loops: CDR1 MDHEN, CDR2 SYDVKM. The CDR3 consists of 15 residues. The V end was cut by 6 bases, the J end by 6 bases, with 18 bases between. The CDR3 loop is CASRRTLAGPNEQFF. CDR3 DNA: TGTGCCAGCAGACGGACTCTCGCCGGGCCCAATGAGCAGTTCTTC. Looking up the rest from reference TRBV28 and TRBJ2-1 gives the full variable domain: DVKVTQSSRYLVKRTGEKVFLECVQDMDHENMFWYRQDPGLGLRLIYFSYDVKMKEKGDIPEGYSVSREKKERFSLILESASTNQTSMYLCASRRTLAGPNEQFFGPGTRLTVL.

CDR3 bases: TGTGCTAGTGTATCCGGGAACACCGGGGAGCTGTTTTTT. As protein: CASVSGNTGELFF. This chain connects TRBV12-5 to TRBJ2-2; D gene ambiguous. CDR1 is LGHNT and CDR2 is FRNRAP in the germline V gene. V gave up 7 bases and J gave up 1 base, with 7 bases separating them. The CDR3 runs 13 residues.

A single count supports this clone. The V gene is TRBV5-1, the J gene TRBJ1-6; 9 bases are shared with TRBD1. CDR1 is SGHRS and CDR2 is YFSETQ in the germline V gene. Trimming removed 0 bases from V and 10 bases from J; junction bases left unmatched: 2. The CDR3 spans 14 residues. CDR3 sequence reads: CASSLGTGASPLHF. CDR3 DNA: TGCGCCAGCAGCTTGGGGACAGGGGCCTCACCCCTCCACTTT.

This chain connects TRBV5-4 to TRBJ1-1; D may be TRBD1 (5 bases). The V gene lost 6 bases and the J gene lost 1 base, with 16 bases spanning the gap. This CDR3 has 15 amino acids. Germline lookup yields CDR1 SGHNT and CDR2 YYREEE (reference sequence). CDR3: CASTPQRGANTEAFF. CDR3 DNA sequence: TGTGCCAGCACCCCACAGCGGGGCGCGAACACTGAAGCTTTCTTT.

The chain links TRBV7-2 to TRBJ1-1; 8 positions match TRBD1. Unmatched junction bases numbered 6, after V lost 3 bases and J lost 0 bases. This CDR3 is built from 16 residues. Germline values: CDR1 SGHTA, CDR2 FQGNSA. Here the CDR3 reads CASSFKTGALNTEAFF. For the CDR3, the DNA is TGTGCCAGCAGCTTCAAGACAGGGGCCTTGAACACTGAAGCTTTCTTT. The full variable domain, rest sourced from reference TRBV7-2 and TRBJ1-1, is GAGVSQSPSNKVTEKGKDVELRCDPISGHTALYWYRQSLGQGLEFLIYFQGNSAPDKSGLPSDRFSAERTGGSVSTLTIQRTQQEDSAVYLCASSFKTGALNTEAFFGQGTRLTVV.

The chain employs TRBV29-1 and TRBJ1-2, with D tentatively TRBD1 (6 bases). With 8 bases removed from V and 2 bases from J, the gap between germline ends came to 15 bases. The V gene's germline CDR1 is SQVTM and CDR2 ANQGSEA. This CDR3 contains 13 residues. Here the CDR3 DNA reads TGCAGCACCCGCGGGGGACAAAACTATGGCTACACCTTC. It translates to CSTRGGQNYGYTF. The full variable domain, in which reference TRBV29-1 and TRBJ1-2 provide the parts outside the CDR3, is SAVISQKPSRDICQRGTSLTIQCQVDSQVTMMFWYRQQPGQSLTLIATANQGSEATYESGFVIDKFPISRPNLTFSTLTVSNMSPEDSSIYLCSTRGGQNYGYTFGSGTRLTVV.

J is TRBJ2-7 and V is TRBV10-3; 7 nucleotides match TRBD1. CDR3 size: 15 residues. The trim removed 0 bases at V and 0 bases at J, leaving 2 bases unmatched. The germline V gene encodes CDR1 ENHRY and CDR2 SYGVKD. As DNA, the CDR3 is TGTGCCATCAGTGAGTCGTGGGACAGCTCCTACGAGCAGTACGTC. Amino acids: CAISESWDSSYEQYV.